This TCR beta chain is from a study of OX40 agonist ivuxolimab in advanced cancers. CDR3 length: 12 residues. V was shortened by 5 bases and J by 8 bases, with 13 bases between the two germline ends. Germline assignment: CDR1 SGHAT and CDR2 FQNNGV. The assay was immunoSEQ multiplex PCR, and TCRdb's table has in-frame clones only and misses some. This sample has about 58,000 clones, with more than 80% found just once. The chain combines TRBV11-2 with TRBJ2-7; D perhaps matches TRBD1 (5 bases). Source: CD4+ or CD8+ T cells sorted from blood, taken in a trial of the OX40 agonist ivuxolimab. This clonotype was sampled from an adult with an advanced solid tumor such as melanoma, head and neck, liver or kidney cancer. CDR3 in amino acids: CASSATQEQQYF. CDR3 nucleotide sequence: TGTGCCAGCAGCGCCACACAGGAACAGCAGTACTTC.